Detailed here is one TCR beta chain. Its antigen remains unidentified. The source of the sample is a study of cytomegalovirus exposure and HLA in healthy donors. The PCR ran on 60 Vbeta and 13 Jbeta primers. The data were produced by immunoSEQ multiplex PCR, yet TCRdb's version contains in-frame clones alone and is incomplete. Here the sample spans roughly 140,000 clones, more than 65% being singletons. Whole-study results and caveats: Excluded: some indistinguishable V segments such as TRBV6-2 and TRBV6-3. Later analysis reportedly placed an Asian-associated ancestry cluster below the roughly 680-donor mean in N-insertions. Listed as cytomegalovirus-associated were 150 or so TCR beta chains. The availability of immune exposure information extended only to CMV serostatus.

In germline, CDR1 is MNHNY, CDR2 SVGAGI (reference sequence). This CDR3 is built from 15 residues. J gave up 1 base and V 2 bases, and 4 bases lay outside the gene matches. The V gene is TRBV6-6, the J gene TRBJ1-1; 7 positions match TRBD1. Sequenced material: PBMCs. The receptor was isolated from a man aged 50 to 59 in good health and CMV-seropositive. CDR3 DNA: TGTGCCAGCAGTTACACAGGGGTAACGAACACTGAAGCTTTCTTT. Amino acid sequence: CASSYTGVTNTEAFF.